What follows are 29 T cell receptor beta chains derived from one specimen sequenced in a study of blood T cell repertoires in COVID-19. Here immunoSEQ multiplex PCR was the method, and the copy in TCRdb shows in-frame clones only, minus some. This table has around 48,000 clones, about nine tenths appearing once. Sequencing input: peripheral blood. These receptor sequences come from a man in his 60s with active or convalescent COVID-19.

The rearrangement joins TRBV14 to TRBJ1-4; D may be TRBD1 (5 bases). V lost 0 bases and J 6 bases, leaving 17 bases between the germline ends. From germline, CDR1 is SGHDN and CDR2 FVKESK. The CDR3 consists of 17 residues. CDR3: CASSQDPRGMGYEKLFF. The CDR3, as DNA: TGTGCCAGCAGCCAAGATCCCCGGGGGATGGGTTATGAAAAACTGTTTTTT.

The gene calls are TRBV3-1 (or the pseudogene TRBV3-2) and TRBJ2-3, with D possibly being TRBD2 (5 bases). The CDR3 covers 13 residues. V was trimmed by 1 base and J by 5 bases, leaving 7 bases between them. CDR1 and CDR2 (germline): LGHDT, YNNKEL (reference sequence). The DNA for the CDR3 is TGTGCCAGCAGCCAAGCCCGGGGAGATACGCAGTATTTT. Its protein product is CASSQARGDTQYF.

The chain employs TRBV15 and TRBJ2-7; TRBD1 agrees at 7 bases. The CDR3 has 15 residues. CDR1 LNHNV and CDR2 YYDKDF come from the germline V gene (reference sequence). The V segment lost 5 bases and the J segment 9 bases; nucleotides outside the gene matches: 16. In nucleotides, the CDR3 is TGTGCCACCAGCGGGGACAGATGGATCGCCGGCGGGCAGTACTTC. Translating it yields CATSGDRWIAGGQYF.

CDR3 amino acids: CSVGQGVGTEAFF. The DNA of the CDR3 is TGCAGCGTCGGACAGGGGGTGGGCACTGAAGCTTTCTTT. The V call is TRBV29-1, the J call TRBJ1-1, with 10 nucleotides matching TRBD1. The CDR3 has 13 amino acids. Germline V gene sequence: CDR1 SQVTM, CDR2 ANQGSEA. Trimming removed 6 bases from V and 4 bases from J; junction bases left unmatched: 5.

The V call is TRBV3-1 (or the pseudogene TRBV3-2), the J call TRBJ1-5; weak D call: TRBD1 (5 bases). V was cut by 4 bases and J by 4 bases, with 8 bases left in between. The germline gives CDR1 LGHDT, CDR2 YNNKEL (reference sequence). The CDR3 loop spans 13 amino acids. CDR3 nucleotides: TGTGCCAGCAGCCGGGGCCCGAATCAGCCCCAGCATTTT. The encoded protein is CASSRGPNQPQHF.

The chain uses TRBV9 and TRBJ2-2; no firm D call. CDR3 size: 14 residues. Trimming took 0 bases from V and 4 from J, leaving 7 bases between them. Looked up from germline, CDR1 is SGDLS and CDR2 is YYNGEE. Here the CDR3 DNA reads TGTGCCAGCAGCGTAGGCGAAACCACCGGGGAGCTGTTTTTT. Its protein product is CASSVGETTGELFF. Full variable domain (outside the CDR3, taken from reference TRBV9 and TRBJ2-2): DSGVTQTPKHLITATGQRVTLRCSPRSGDLSVYWYQQSLDQGLQFLIQYYNGEERAKGNILERFSAQQFPDLHSELNLSSLELGDSALYFCASSVGETTGELFFGEGSRLTVL.

The CDR3 region has the DNA TGTGCCATCAGTGAGACCCGACAGGGGAATGGGGAAAATAATGGCTACACCTTC. This encodes CAISETRQGNGENNGYTF. The V and J genes are TRBV10-3 and TRBJ1-2; 8 nucleotides align to TRBD1. CDR3 length: 18 residues. The V segment lost 2 bases and the J segment 6 bases; nucleotides outside the gene matches: 17. Germline V gene data show CDR1 as ENHRY and CDR2 as SYGVKD.

The chain links TRBV19 to TRBJ1-2, with TRBD1 matching over 8 bases. The J segment lost 3 bases and the V segment lost 5 bases, leaving 2 bases of the junction unmatched. The CDR3 sequence is 13 residues long. Germline values: CDR1 LNHDA, CDR2 SQIVND (reference sequence). CDR3 protein: CASSAGGYYGYTF. The DNA for the CDR3 is TGTGCCAGTAGTGCAGGGGGCTACTATGGCTACACCTTC.

The CDR3 coding sequence is TGTGCCATCATGGGGCCGGACGAGCAGTACTTC. Amino acid sequence: CAIMGPDEQYF. V and J are TRBV10-3 and TRBJ2-7, with D maybe TRBD1 (5 bases). Germline CDR1 ENHRY, CDR2 SYGVKD. V was clipped by 7 bases and J by 5 bases, with 9 bases between them. The CDR3 is 11 amino acids.

In its sample, this clone was seen a few times. This chain links TRBV18 with TRBJ1-1; 7 bases are a match to TRBD1. There are 14 residues in the CDR3. J gave up 7 bases and V 1 base, and 6 bases lay outside the gene matches. Per germline, CDR1 KGHSH and CDR2 LQKENI. The CDR3 coding sequence is TGTGCCAGCTCACCACTTACAGGGGATAATGAAGCTTTCTTT. Translation gives CASSPLTGDNEAFF. Filled out from reference TRBV18 and TRBJ1-1, the complete variable domain reads NAGVMQNPRHLVRRRGQEARLRCSPMKGHSHVYWYRQLPEEGLKFMVYLQKENIIDESGMPKERFSAEFPKEGPSILRIQQVVRGDSAAYFCASSPLTGDNEAFFGQGTRLTVV.

The rearrangement uses TRBV29-1 and TRBJ2-5; perhaps TRBD2 as D (5 bases). CDR1 and CDR2 from the germline V gene are SQVTM and ANQGSEA. This CDR3 has 13 residues. Trimming took 4 bases from V and 1 from J, leaving 10 bases between them. This CDR3 is CSVGPDFQETQYF. The DNA of the CDR3 is TGCAGCGTTGGACCGGACTTCCAAGAGACCCAGTACTTC.

This CDR3 is CATSRGGGTVGEQYF. The CDR3 DNA reads TGTGCCACCAGCAGGGGAGGGGGGACTGTAGGGGAGCAGTACTTC. This chain connects TRBV15 to TRBJ2-7; tentatively, D is TRBD2 (7 bases). Trimming took 3 bases from V and 7 from J, leaving 19 bases between them. The CDR3 is 15 residues long. Germline V gives CDR1 LNHNV, CDR2 YYDKDF (reference sequence).

J is TRBJ1-6 and V is TRBV3-1 (or the pseudogene TRBV3-2); unclear D gene. The length of the CDR3 is 13 residues. Trimming removed 1 base from V and 14 bases from J, with 12 bases in between. Germline CDR1 and CDR2: LGHDT and YNNKEL (reference sequence). In DNA, the CDR3 is TGTGCCAGCAGCCAAGTTAAGGAGTCCTCCCTCCACTTT. Amino acids: CASSQVKESSLHF.

V usage is TRBV5-1 and J usage is TRBJ2-3; D is perhaps TRBD2 (6 bases). Germline-derived CDR1 and CDR2 are SGHRS and YFSETQ. V lost 0 bases and J lost 7, with 15 bases in between. The CDR3 consists of 15 residues. CDR3 sequence: CASSLVRGDSNTQYF. CDR3 coding DNA: TGCGCCAGCAGCTTGGTACGAGGGGACTCTAATACGCAGTATTTT.

The chain employs TRBV6-6 and TRBJ2-1; D may be TRBD1 (6 bases). V gave up 6 bases and J gave up 12 bases, with 18 bases separating them. The length of the CDR3 is 13 residues. Germline CDR1 reads MNHNY; CDR2 reads SVGAGI (reference sequence). Written as DNA, the CDR3 is TGTGCCAGCAGGATGACAGGCCCCAACGGGCAGTTCTTC. Its translation: CASRMTGPNGQFF.

This chain joins TRBV7-2 and TRBJ1-4; D might be TRBD1 (5 bases). The ends were cut back, 8 bases at V and 6 bases at J, with 16 bases in the middle. CDR3 length: 14 amino acids. CDR1 is SGHTA and CDR2 is FQGNSA in the germline V gene. Here the CDR3 reads CASGSGQYDEKLFF. As DNA, the CDR3 is TGTGCCAGCGGCTCTGGACAATATGATGAAAAACTGTTTTTT.

This clone showed up just once. This chain links TRBV19 with TRBJ2-3, with 11 bases lining up with TRBD1. The junction had 6 bases not matched to a gene; V was cut back by 0 bases and J by 13 bases. Germline values: CDR1 LNHDA, CDR2 SQIVND (reference sequence). The CDR3 consists of 14 residues. The CDR3 DNA follows: TGTGCCAGTAGTATAGACCGGGGACAGGGGGGGAAGTATTTT. The encoded protein is CASSIDRGQGGKYF.

The chain employs TRBV6-5 and TRBJ2-5; perhaps TRBD1 as D (5 bases). The CDR3 loop spans 14 amino acids. Trimming took off 5 bases at V and 5 bases at J, with 15 bases between the two ends. The V gene's germline CDR1 is MNHEY and CDR2 SVGAGI. CDR3: CASSPGPGQETQYF. Written as DNA, the CDR3 is TGTGCCAGCAGTCCAGGGCCGGGCCAGGAGACCCAGTACTTC.

V usage is TRBV25-1 and J usage is TRBJ1-6; possibly TRBD1 for D (6 bases). Germline assignment: CDR1 MGHDK and CDR2 SYGVNS. Trimming took 8 bases from V and 10 from J, leaving 12 bases between them. The CDR3 spans 12 residues. The CDR3: CASHRESSPLHF. CDR3 DNA sequence: TGTGCCAGCCACAGGGAATCCTCACCCCTCCACTTT.

V and J are TRBV7-9 and TRBJ2-3; 8 nucleotides line up with TRBD1. Per germline, CDR1 SEHNR and CDR2 FQNEAQ (reference sequence). The trim removed 10 bases at V and 2 bases at J, leaving 8 bases unmatched. The CDR3 sequence is 14 residues long. The DNA of the CDR3 is TGTGCCACCACCGGGACAGGCTCCACAGATACGCAGTATTTT. Its protein product is CATTGTGSTDTQYF.

J is TRBJ2-2 and V is TRBV7-2; 9 nucleotides align to TRBD1. The CDR3 contains 15 residues. Germline V gene data show CDR1 as SGHTA and CDR2 as FQGNSA. J gave up 3 bases and V 6 bases, and 5 bases lay outside the gene matches. For the CDR3, the DNA is TGTGCCAGCAGATCCGGACAGGGGTACACCGGGGAGCTGTTTTTT. The encoded protein is CASRSGQGYTGELFF.

This chain links TRBV27 with TRBJ1-1; no firm D call. The CDR3 extends over 14 amino acids. Deletions cut 3 bases from V and 2 bases from J, with 10 bases between. Germline V gene sequence: CDR1 MNHEY, CDR2 SMNVEV (reference sequence). The CDR3 DNA follows: TGTGCCAGCAGTTTCTGGGGAGATAACACTGAAGCTTTCTTT. Its protein is CASSFWGDNTEAFF.

V gene TRBV5-1 combines with J gene TRBJ1-2; TRBD1 agrees at 9 bases. The ends lost 3 bases at V and 3 bases at J; junction bases unmatched: 9. The CDR3 has 16 residues. CDR1 and CDR2 (germline): SGHRS, YFSETQ. CDR3 DNA: TGCGCCAGCAGCTCTTATGAGGACAGGGGCGACTATGGCTACACCTTC. Protein: CASSSYEDRGDYGYTF.

The genes are TRBV11-1 and TRBJ2-2; D is possibly TRBD1 (6 bases). CDR3 length: 16 amino acids. V shed 1 base and J shed 1 base, with 10 bases lying between them. Germline V gene sequence: CDR1 SGHAT, CDR2 FQDESV (reference sequence). The CDR3 spells CASSLGKQGNTGELFF. CDR3 DNA sequence: TGTGCCAGCAGCTTAGGCAAACAGGGGAACACCGGGGAGCTGTTTTTT.

The chain joins TRBV28 to TRBJ1-2; 11 bases fit TRBD1. V gave up 3 bases and J gave up 8 bases; unmatched junction bases: 5. The CDR3 covers 14 residues. CDR1 MDHEN and CDR2 SYDVKM come from the germline V gene. CDR3 in DNA: TGTGCCAGCAGTTTTAGGGACAGGGGGGCAGGCTACACCTTC. Its translation is CASSFRDRGAGYTF.

The gene calls are TRBV5-4 and TRBJ2-6; 14 bases fit TRBD2. Germline trimming cut 3 bases from V and 1 base from J; bases unmatched to any gene: 3. Germline V CDR1 and CDR2: SGHNT, YYREEE (reference sequence). This CDR3 contains 18 residues. The CDR3 protein is CASSSGLAGGSGANVLTF. As DNA, the CDR3 is TGTGCCAGCAGCTCAGGACTAGCGGGGGGTTCTGGGGCCAACGTCCTGACTTTC.

The V gene is TRBV29-1, the J gene TRBJ1-5, with D perhaps matching TRBD1 (6 bases). V dropped 3 bases and J dropped 2 bases, with 14 bases sitting between them. This CDR3 is 15 amino acids long. Germline CDR1 SQVTM, CDR2 ANQGSEA. This chain's CDR3 is CSVEGGAGGNQPQHF. The DNA for the CDR3 is TGCAGCGTTGAGGGGGGGGCGGGGGGCAATCAGCCCCAGCATTTT.

V is TRBV24-1 and J is TRBJ1-5, with 7 bases matching TRBD1. The V and J ends lost 7 bases and 0 bases, in that order; junction bases with no gene match: 8. CDR3 size: 16 residues. CDR1 and CDR2 from the germline V gene are KGHDR and SFDVKD. CDR3 protein: CATSPGQHYSNQPQHF. CDR3 in DNA: TGTGCCACCAGCCCGGGACAGCATTATAGCAATCAGCCCCAGCATTTT.

This clone was seen many times. The chain is built from TRBV28 and TRBJ1-1; 8 bases agree with TRBD1. Germline CDR1 is MDHEN and CDR2 is SYDVKM. This CDR3 has 16 residues. The V segment lost 5 bases and the J segment 1 base; nucleotides outside the gene matches: 9. The CDR3 sequence: CASSHIPDRENTEAFF. The CDR3 DNA follows: TGTGCCAGCAGTCACATTCCGGACAGGGAGAACACTGAAGCTTTCTTT.